These 2 T cell receptor beta chains came from one sample sequenced in a study of Ad26.COV2.S vaccination and SARS-CoV-2 variants. Treatment described: around 19 received Ad26.COV2.S at low or high dose, single or two shots; 5 received placebo; per-sample allocation not given. Sample collection was performed on day 63 after the first vaccine or placebo injection. TCRdb's copy holds only in-frame clones and misses some; the assay was immunoSEQ multiplex PCR. The table lists around 340,000 clones, less than 90% of them singletons. Specimen: peripheral blood, collected in a trial of Ad26.COV2.S vaccine versus placebo. These receptors all come from a person aged 18-65 years who received the Ad26.COV2.S COVID-19 vaccine or a placebo.

This chain uses TRBV5-6 with TRBJ1-4; D is uncertain. The CDR3 extends over 15 amino acids. The V end was cut by 4 bases, the J end by 4 bases, with 14 bases between. Germline lookup yields CDR1 SGHDT and CDR2 YYEEEE. The CDR3 bases are TGTGCCAGCAGCAGGTTGGAGAGACTTAATGAAAAACTGTTTTTT. Its protein is CASSRLERLNEKLFF. The full variable domain, its missing parts supplied by reference TRBV5-6 and TRBJ1-4, is DAGVTQSPTHLIKTRGQQVTLRCSPKSGHDTVSWYQQALGQGPQFIFQYYEEEERQRGNFPDRFSGHQFPNYSSELNVNALLLGDSALYLCASSRLERLNEKLFFGSGTQLSVL.

This chain uses TRBV7-6 with TRBJ2-7; TRBD1 agrees at 9 bases. Unmatched junction bases numbered 4, after V lost 4 bases and J lost 3 bases. CDR1 SGHVS and CDR2 FNYEAQ come from the germline V gene. This CDR3 has 14 residues. The CDR3 loop is CASSYGTGFYEQYF. The DNA for the CDR3 is TGTGCCAGCAGCTACGGGACAGGGTTCTACGAGCAGTACTTC.